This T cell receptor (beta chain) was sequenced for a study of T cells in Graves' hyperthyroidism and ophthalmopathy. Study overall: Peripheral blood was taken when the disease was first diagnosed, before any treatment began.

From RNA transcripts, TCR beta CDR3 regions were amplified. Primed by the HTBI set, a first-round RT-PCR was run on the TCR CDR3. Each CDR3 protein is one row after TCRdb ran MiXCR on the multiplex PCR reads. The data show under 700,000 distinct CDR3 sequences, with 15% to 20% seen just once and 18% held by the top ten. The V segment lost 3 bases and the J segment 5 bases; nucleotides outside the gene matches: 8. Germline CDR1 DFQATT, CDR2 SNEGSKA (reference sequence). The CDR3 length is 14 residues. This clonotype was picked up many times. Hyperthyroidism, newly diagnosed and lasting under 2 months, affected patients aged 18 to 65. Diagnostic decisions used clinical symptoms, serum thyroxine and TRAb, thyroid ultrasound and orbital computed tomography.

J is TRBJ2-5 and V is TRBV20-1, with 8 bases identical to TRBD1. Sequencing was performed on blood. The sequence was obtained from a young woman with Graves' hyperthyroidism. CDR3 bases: TGCAGTGCTAGTATCCATAGGACAGGGGAGACCCAGTACTTC. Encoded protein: CSASIHRTGETQYF.